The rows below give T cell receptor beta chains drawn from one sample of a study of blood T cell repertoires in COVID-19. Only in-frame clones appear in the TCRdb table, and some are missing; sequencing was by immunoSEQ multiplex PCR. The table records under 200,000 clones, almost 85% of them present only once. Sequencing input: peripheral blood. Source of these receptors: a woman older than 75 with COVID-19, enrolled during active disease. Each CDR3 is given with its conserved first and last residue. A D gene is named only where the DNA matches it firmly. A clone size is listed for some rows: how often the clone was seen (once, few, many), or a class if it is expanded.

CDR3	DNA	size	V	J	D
CASSLRQGAGEKLFF	TGTGCCAGCAGCCTCCGACAGGGGGCGGGGGAAAAACTGTTTTTT	once	TRBV13	TRBJ1-4	TRBD1
CASSPLGADTQYF	TGTGCCAGCAGCCCCCTAGGGGCAGATACGCAGTATTTT	NA	TRBV6-5	TRBJ2-3	NA
CASSKDRLTGNTIYF	TGTGCCAGCAGCAAAGACAGGTTAACTGGAAACACCATATATTTT	NA	TRBV7-6	TRBJ1-3	NA
CASSPKDKWGYEQYF	TGTGCCAGCTCCCCGAAGGACAAATGGGGCTACGAGCAGTACTTC	NA	TRBV18	TRBJ2-7	NA
CASSLLADSYNEQFF	TGTGCCAGCAGTCTACTAGCGGACTCCTACAATGAGCAGTTCTTC	few	TRBV2	TRBJ2-1	TRBD2
CASSDARGLLEYGYTF	TGTGCCAGCAGTGACGCCAGGGGGCTTCTGGAATATGGCTACACCTTC	NA	TRBV25-1	TRBJ1-2	TRBD1
CSVEEYKWGGRNEQFF	TGCAGCGTTGAAGAGTATAAGTGGGGGGGCAGAAATGAGCAGTTCTTC	NA	TRBV29-1	TRBJ2-1	NA
CASSRGAGPEGEKLFF	TGTGCCAGTAGTAGGGGAGCGGGCCCCGAGGGTGAAAAACTGTTTTTT	NA	TRBV19	TRBJ1-4	NA
CSAPRADTQYF	TGCAGTGCTCCCCGGGCAGATACGCAGTATTTT	NA	TRBV20-1	TRBJ2-3	NA
CASSRLAGVAGELFF	TGTGCCAGCAGTCGACTAGCGGGGGTCGCCGGGGAGCTGTTTTTT	NA	TRBV6-5	TRBJ2-2	TRBD2
CSASIVVGGTDTQYF	TGCAGTGCTAGTATTGTAGTAGGGGGCACAGATACGCAGTATTTT	NA	TRBV20-1	TRBJ2-3	NA
CASSYTGVNTEAFF	TGTGCCAGCAGTTACACAGGAGTGAACACTGAAGCTTTCTTT	NA	TRBV6-2/TRBV6-3	TRBJ1-1	NA
CSASGGPISFF	TGCAGTGCTAGCGGGGGGCCTATATCGTTCTTC	NA	TRBV20-1	TRBJ2-1	NA
CASSLSRSRDSYEQYF	TGTGCCAGCAGCCTGAGCCGATCCAGGGATTCCTACGAGCAGTACTTC	NA	TRBV27	TRBJ2-7	NA
CASSLGPLGGLKGGYTF	TGTGCCAGCAGCTTGGGACCCCTGGGGGGACTGAAAGGAGGCTACACCTTC	NA	TRBV5-4	TRBJ1-2	NA
CASKAGGRQETQYF	TGTGCCAGCAAGGCGGGCGGGAGGCAAGAGACCCAGTACTTC	few	TRBV28	TRBJ2-5	TRBD2
CASSHFGGTYNEQFF	TGTGCCAGCAGCCATTTCGGGGGAACCTACAATGAGCAGTTCTTC	once	TRBV3-1/TRBV3-2	TRBJ2-1	NA
CASSGTGLIGQPQHF	TGTGCCAGCAGTGGTACAGGGTTGATCGGTCAGCCCCAGCATTTT	NA	TRBV2	TRBJ1-5	NA
CASRTGRGNTEAFF	TGTGCCAGTAGGACCGGGAGGGGCAACACTGAAGCTTTCTTT	NA	TRBV19	TRBJ1-1	NA
CASRKDRESQPQHF	TGTGCCAGCAGGAAGGACAGGGAAAGTCAGCCCCAGCATTTT	once	TRBV28	TRBJ1-5	TRBD1
CASSQDSGGSPYEQYF	TGTGCCAGCAGCCAAGACTCGGGCGGGTCTCCCTACGAGCAGTACTTC	NA	TRBV3-1/TRBV3-2	TRBJ2-7	NA
CASSRGQSVRQTEAFF	TGCGCCAGCAGCCGCGGACAGAGTGTTCGTCAAACTGAAGCTTTCTTT	NA	TRBV5-1	TRBJ1-1	NA
CASSPPSGGRQPQHF	TGTGCCAGCAGCCCCCCTAGCGGGGGGAGACAGCCCCAGCATTTT	NA	TRBV7-8	TRBJ1-5	NA
CASSLAASGSYEQYF	TGTGCCAGCAGCTTGGCGGCTAGCGGGAGCTACGAGCAGTACTTC	NA	TRBV5-8	TRBJ2-7	TRBD2
CAWQTSGQETQYF	TGTGCCTGGCAGACTAGCGGACAAGAGACCCAGTACTTC	few	TRBV30	TRBJ2-5	TRBD2
CASSPMGGAGETQYF	TGTGCCAGCAGCCCCATGGGGGGGGCCGGAGAGACCCAGTACTTC	few	TRBV7-2	TRBJ2-5	NA
CARDRGPYGYTF	TGTGCCAGGGACAGGGGGCCCTATGGCTACACCTTC	NA	TRBV2	TRBJ1-2	TRBD1
CASSPSGTGPQSEQFF	TGTGCCAGCAGCCCCTCCGGGACAGGCCCTCAGAGTGAGCAGTTCTTC	once	TRBV5-5	TRBJ2-1	TRBD1
CASSQGGDQPQHF	TGTGCCAGCTCCCAGGGCGGGGATCAGCCCCAGCATTTT	NA	TRBV18	TRBJ1-5	NA
CAISSGNSQPQHF	TGTGCCATCAGTTCAGGGAACTCTCAGCCCCAGCATTTT	NA	TRBV10-3	TRBJ1-5	NA
CASRAGTSGRATDTQYF	TGTGCCAGCAGGGCCGGGACTAGCGGGAGGGCCACAGATACGCAGTATTTT	NA	TRBV2	TRBJ2-3	TRBD2